In this sample, the clone carrying this TCR beta chain turned up many times. The target antigen is unknown. Hyperthyroidism in the patients, aged 18 to 65, was newly diagnosed and under 2 months in duration. Each diagnosis drew on symptoms, thyroxine, TRAb, thyroid ultrasound and orbital computed tomography findings. The germline V gene has CDR1 ENHRY and CDR2 SYGVKD. Deletions cut 8 bases from V and 2 bases from J, with 12 bases between. The CDR3 is 13 amino acids. The data originate from a study of T cells in Graves' hyperthyroidism and ophthalmopathy. Study findings and constraints: Through a model of 13 V-J features, ophthalmopathy was separated from stable hyperthyroidism.

The TCR beta CDR3 regions underwent amplification using RNA transcripts as the source. Carried out on the TCR CDR3, a first-round RT-PCR used the HTBI primer set. TCRdb called the multiplex PCR reads again in MiXCR, with one record for every CDR3 protein. The sample consists of some 440,000 distinct CDR3 sequences, approximately 15% of them appearing once. This chain links TRBV10-3 with TRBJ2-5; D is unresolved. What was sequenced was blood. This receptor was identified in a young woman with Graves' hyperthyroidism. CDR3 amino acids: CAIGQPPQETQYF. DNA of the CDR3: TGTGCCATCGGGCAGCCCCCTCAAGAGACCCAGTACTTC.